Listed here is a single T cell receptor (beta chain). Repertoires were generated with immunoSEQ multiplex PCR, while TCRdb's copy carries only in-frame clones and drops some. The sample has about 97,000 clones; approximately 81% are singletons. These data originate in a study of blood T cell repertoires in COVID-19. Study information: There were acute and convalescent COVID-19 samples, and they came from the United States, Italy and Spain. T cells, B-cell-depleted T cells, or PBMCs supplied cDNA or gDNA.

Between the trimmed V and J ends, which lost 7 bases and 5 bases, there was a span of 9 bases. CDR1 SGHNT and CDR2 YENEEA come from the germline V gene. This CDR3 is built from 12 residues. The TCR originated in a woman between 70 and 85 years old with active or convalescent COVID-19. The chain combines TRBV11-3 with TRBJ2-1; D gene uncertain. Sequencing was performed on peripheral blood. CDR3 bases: TGTGCCAGCACCCCCGGTGACAATGAGCAGTTCTTC. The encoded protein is CASTPGDNEQFF.